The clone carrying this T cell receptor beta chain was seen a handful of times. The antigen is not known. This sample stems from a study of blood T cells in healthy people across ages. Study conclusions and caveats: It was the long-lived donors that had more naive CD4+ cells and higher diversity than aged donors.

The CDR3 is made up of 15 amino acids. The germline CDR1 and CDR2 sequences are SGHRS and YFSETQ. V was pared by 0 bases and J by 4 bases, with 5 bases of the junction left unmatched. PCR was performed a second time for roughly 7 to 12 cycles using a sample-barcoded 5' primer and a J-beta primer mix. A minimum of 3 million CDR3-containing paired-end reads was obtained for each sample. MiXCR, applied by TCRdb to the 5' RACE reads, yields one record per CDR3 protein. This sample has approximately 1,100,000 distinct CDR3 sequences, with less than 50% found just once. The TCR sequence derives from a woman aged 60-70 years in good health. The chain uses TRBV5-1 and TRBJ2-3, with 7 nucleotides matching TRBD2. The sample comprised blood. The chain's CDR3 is CASSLGSGLADTQYF. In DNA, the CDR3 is TGCGCCAGCAGCTTGGGTTCCGGACTAGCAGATACGCAGTATTTT.